This is a list of T cell receptor beta chains from one sample in a study of T cells in localized non-small cell lung cancer. Profiled with immunoSEQ multiplex PCR; TCRdb holds only in-frame clones, not every one. The sample carries 15,000 or so clones, over 85% recorded once. The input for sequencing was peripheral blood mononuclear cells, taken before any cancer treatment. Receptor source: a man between 35 and 75 years old with stage III lung adenocarcinoma. Each CDR3 is given with its conserved first and last residue. A D gene is named only where the DNA matches it firmly. Expanded clones are given a class, and other clones once, few, many or no size at all.

>TRBV7-6|once|TRBJ2-3|.
CASSLAVGRTDTQYF
TGTGCCAGCAGCTTAGCGGTCGGGCGCACAGATACGCAGTATTTT
>TRBV7-2|.|TRBJ2-1|.
CASSSGSYNEQFF
TGTGCCAGCAGCTCCGGATCCTACAATGAGCAGTTCTTC
>TRBV11-2|once|TRBJ2-7|TRBD1
CASSSFLGQGAYEQYF
TGTGCCAGCAGCTCCTTCCTCGGACAGGGGGCCTACGAGCAGTACTTC
>TRBV28|.|TRBJ1-2|.
CASSFPTPYGYTF
TGTGCCAGCAGTTTTCCAACGCCCTATGGCTACACCTTC
>TRBV9|.|TRBJ2-7|TRBD1
CASSVGQGGEQYF
TGTGCCAGCAGCGTAGGACAGGGTGGCGAGCAGTACTTC
>TRBV13|.|TRBJ2-3|TRBD2
CATRLAGVSSTDTQYF
TGTGCCACTCGACTAGCGGGAGTAAGCTCCACAGATACGCAGTATTTT
>TRBV27|.|TRBJ2-3|TRBD2
CASSLRASGRDQDTQYF
TGTGCCAGCAGTTTAAGGGCTAGCGGGAGGGATCAGGATACGCAGTATTTT
>TRBV5-1|.|TRBJ2-3|TRBD2
CASSLARREGQDTQYF
TGCGCCAGCAGCTTGGCACGGCGGGAGGGCCAAGATACGCAGTATTTT
>TRBV5-4|.|TRBJ2-7|TRBD2
CASSLSGSSYEQYF
TGTGCCAGCAGCCTTAGCGGGAGTTCCTACGAGCAGTACTTC
>TRBV10-3|.|TRBJ2-7|TRBD1
CAISGTGAYYEQYF
TGTGCCATCAGCGGGACAGGGGCCTACTACGAGCAGTACTTC
>TRBV7-9|.|TRBJ2-1|TRBD1
CASSRPGQGEDEQFF
TGTGCCAGCAGCCGACCGGGACAGGGGGAGGATGAGCAGTTCTTC
>TRBV27|.|TRBJ2-4|.
CASSSSGRISIAKNIQYF
TGTGCCAGCAGTTCCTCGGGACGAATATCTATAGCCAAAAACATTCAGTACTTC
>TRBV5-4|.|TRBJ1-2|.
CASSFPGQGDYGYTF
TGTGCCAGCAGCTTTCCGGGTCAGGGTGACTATGGCTACACCTTC
>TRBV18|.|TRBJ1-4|.
CASSGRGLGNEKLFF
TGTGCCAGCTCAGGACGGGGGCTTGGTAATGAAAAACTGTTTTTT